Listed below are T cell receptor beta chains from one sample, sequenced in a study of shared clonotypes between healthy human individuals. Measured with immunoSEQ multiplex PCR; TCRdb has only the in-frame clones, and not every one. The repertoire holds 1 million to 1.2 million clones, with roughly 80% as singletons. Sequencing was done on a sample of memory CD4+ T cells from PBMCs. These receptors came from a man aged 18 to 29 in good health. Some clones in this sample may be carry-over from other donors' samples. Both conserved end residues are part of each CDR3. A D gene is named only where the DNA matches it firmly. A row's size may be missing; if present it is once, few, many or a size class.

v_gene,j_gene,abundance,d_gene,CDR3nt,CDR3aa
TRBV27,TRBJ1-1,few,-,TGTGCCAGCAGGACCATGGGAGGGGCGCGGGGCACTGAAGCTTTCTTT,CASRTMGGARGTEAFF
TRBV28,TRBJ2-7,-,-,TGTGCCAGCAGTTCCGCACTCTACGAGCAGTACTTC,CASSSALYEQYF
TRBV6-6,TRBJ1-1,-,-,TGTGCCAGCAGTTACGTCTCTTCCGGTGAAGCTTTCTTT,CASSYVSSGEAFF
TRBV14,TRBJ2-1,few,-,TGTGCCAGCAGCGGGGCCCACAATGAGCAGTTCTTC,CASSGAHNEQFF
TRBV7-2,TRBJ2-5,-,TRBD2,TGTGCCAGCAGCCTTGGGACTAGATCAGAGACCCAGTACTTC,CASSLGTRSETQYF
TRBV5-6,TRBJ2-5,-,-,TGTGCCAGCAGTTCCGCCCCCAGTGAGAGAGAGACCCAGTACTTC,CASSSAPSERETQYF
TRBV29-1,TRBJ1-1,-,TRBD1,TGCAGCGTTGCCACCCAGGGGGGCACTGAAGCTTTCTTT,CSVATQGGTEAFF
TRBV5-1,TRBJ2-7,-,-,TGCGCCAGCAGCCGGTTAAGGAACTCCTACGAGCAGTACTTC,CASSRLRNSYEQYF
TRBV7-6,TRBJ2-1,-,-,TGTGCCAGCAGCCCGGGGCCGGGGTTGTCCTACAATGAGCAGTTCTTC,CASSPGPGLSYNEQFF
TRBV5-1,TRBJ2-5,-,-,TGCGCCAGCAGCTTGGGGCAGGGTTTCGAAGAGACCCAGTACTTC,CASSLGQGFEETQYF
TRBV28,TRBJ2-5,-,-,TGTGCCAGCAGTGACTCTCGGGGCGGTGAGACCCAGTACTTC,CASSDSRGGETQYF
TRBV5-1,TRBJ2-6,-,-,TGCGCCAGCAGCCCAGGGCCGGCGCTGGCTGGGGCCAACGTCCTGACTTTC,CASSPGPALAGANVLTF
TRBV7-8,TRBJ2-3,-,-,TGTGCCAGCAGCTTACGACTAGTTCAAGATACGCAGTATTTT,CASSLRLVQDTQYF
TRBV5-1,TRBJ2-5,once,TRBD1,TGCGCCAGCAGCCGGGACAGGGGGCTCGAAATGCTGACCCAGTACTTC,CASSRDRGLEMLTQYF
TRBV5-6,TRBJ1-2,-,TRBD1,TGTGCCAGCAGCCCGGGAACAGGGGGCGGCTATGGCTACACCTTC,CASSPGTGGGYGYTF
TRBV18,TRBJ2-2,few,-,TGTGCCAGCTCACTTCAAGATCCCTCGAACACCGGGGAGCTGTTTTTT,CASSLQDPSNTGELFF
TRBV2,TRBJ1-4,-,-,TGTGCCAGCAGCTCCGGGCCCAATAATGAAAAACTGTTTTTT,CASSSGPNNEKLFF
TRBV28,TRBJ2-7,few,-,TGTGCCAGCAGCCTCCGACAGTTCGAGCAGTACTTC,CASSLRQFEQYF
TRBV7-2,TRBJ2-7,-,-,TGTGCCAGCAGCTTAGACGGGAACGAGCAGTACTTC,CASSLDGNEQYF
TRBV28,TRBJ2-5,-,-,TGTGCCAGCAGCCCGAGGGGGGGGAGCGGCGAGACCCAGTACTTC,CASSPRGGSGETQYF
TRBV4-1,TRBJ1-2,-,-,TGCGCCAGCAGCCAATCGCCGACAGGTTTTTTTTATGGCTACACCTTC,CASSQSPTGFFYGYTF
TRBV5-8,TRBJ2-4,-,TRBD1,TGTGCCAGCAGTGGGGGACCCCGGGACAGCCATAGAAACATTCAGTACTTC,CASSGGPRDSHRNIQYF
TRBV7-2,TRBJ1-1,-,-,TGTGCCAGCAGTTTTCAGTGGAACACTGAAGCTTTCTTT,CASSFQWNTEAFF
TRBV5-1,TRBJ2-5,-,-,TGCGCCAGCAGTCGCGCCTCTGGGGTACGACAAGAGACCCAGTACTTC,CASSRASGVRQETQYF
TRBV4-3,TRBJ2-7,-,TRBD2,TGCGCCAGCAGCCAAGTCAACGGGAGGGCCGCGTACGAGCAGTACTTC,CASSQVNGRAAYEQYF
TRBV4-1,TRBJ1-5,-,-,TGCGCCAGCAGCCAAGATCCCGGTTACAATCAGCCCCAGCATTTT,CASSQDPGYNQPQHF
TRBV20-1,TRBJ2-4,many,-,TGCAGTTCGAGGAAGGGGAACATTCAGTACTTC,CSSRKGNIQYF
TRBV5-1,TRBJ2-7,once,TRBD1,TGCGCCAGCAGCCCACAGGGGTACGAGCAGTACTTC,CASSPQGYEQYF
TRBV19,TRBJ1-2,-,TRBD1,TGTGCCAGTAGTATAGTTGGGACAGCTTACTATGGCTACACCTTC,CASSIVGTAYYGYTF
TRBV28,TRBJ1-5,-,TRBD1,TGTGCCAGCAGTTACGACAGGGGCGTCAATCAGCCCCAGCATTTT,CASSYDRGVNQPQHF
TRBV5-1,TRBJ2-7,-,-,TGCGCCAGCAGCTTGGACGACAGACGCTACGAGCAGTACTTC,CASSLDDRRYEQYF